Each of the 20 T cell receptor beta chains below was sequenced from the same sample in a study of blood T cell repertoires in COVID-19. Here immunoSEQ multiplex PCR was the method, and the copy in TCRdb shows in-frame clones only, minus some. Here the sample spans 110,000 or so clones, over 75% being singletons. The source material was peripheral blood. The receptors were sampled from a woman between 50 and 59 years old with acute or convalescent COVID-19.

The rearrangement links TRBV6-1 to TRBJ2-5, with TRBD2 identical over 9 bases. J was trimmed by 2 bases and V by 0 bases; bases with no gene match: 7. CDR1 is MNHNS, CDR2 SASEGT, per germline. The CDR3 totals 17 residues. CDR3 residues: CASSEAFLAGWQETQYF. As DNA, the CDR3 is TGTGCCAGCAGTGAAGCGTTCCTAGCGGGGTGGCAAGAGACCCAGTACTTC.

This chain links TRBV15 with TRBJ1-1, with D uncertain. The CDR3 is 15 residues long. V shed 2 bases and J shed 2 bases, with 12 bases lying between them. Germline V lookup: CDR1 LNHNV, CDR2 YYDKDF (reference sequence). The CDR3 coding sequence is TGTGCCACCAGCAGACTCCAGGCTGGTAACACTGAAGCTTTCTTT. It specifies CATSRLQAGNTEAFF. The entire variable domain, with the rest obtained from reference TRBV15 and TRBJ1-1, is as follows: DAMVIQNPRYQVTQFGKPVTLSCSQTLNHNVMYWYQQKSSQAPKLLFHYYDKDFNNEADTPDNFQSRRPNTSFCFLDIRSPGLGDTAMYLCATSRLQAGNTEAFFGQGTRLTVV.

The chain recombines TRBV21-1 with TRBJ1-1. TRBV21-1 is recorded as a pseudogene. This CDR3 region has 15 residues. This CDR3 reads CASCGSRHRNTEAFF. The DNA for the CDR3 is TGTGCCAGCTGCGGGTCAAGACACCGAAACACTGAAGCTTTCTTT.

V usage is TRBV6-5 and J usage is TRBJ1-6; D is unclear. The V gene's germline CDR1 is MNHEY and CDR2 SVGAGI. V shed 7 bases and J shed 4 bases, with 14 bases lying between them. This CDR3 region has 15 residues. CDR3 protein: CASTGLGIYNSPLHF. DNA of the CDR3: TGTGCCAGCACCGGTCTCGGGATATATAATTCACCCCTCCACTTT.

The chain is built from TRBV10-3 and TRBJ1-5; D gene unclear. The CDR3 sequence is 12 residues long. Germline V gene data show CDR1 as ENHRY and CDR2 as SYGVKD. Trimming removed 4 bases at V and 7 bases at J, with 8 bases between. The CDR3 is CAISGNKQPQHF. In DNA, the CDR3 is TGTGCCATCAGTGGAAACAAGCAGCCCCAGCATTTT.

With regard to this clone: A junction end diverges from the germline sequence, so it may reflect a read error. The chain joins TRBV5-1 to TRBJ1-2; possibly TRBD1 for D (6 bases). This CDR3 comprises 15 residues. Germline V lookup: CDR1 SGHRS, CDR2 YFSETQ. The CDR3 protein is CASSFGGLKTGLRSF. The CDR3 region has the DNA TGCGCCAGCAGCTTCGGCGGGCTCAAAACAGGGTTAAGGTCCTTC.

V is TRBV28 and J is TRBJ2-7; 9 positions agree with TRBD1. J was trimmed by 2 bases and V by 0 bases; bases with no gene match: 2. CDR3 size: 15 residues. Germline assignment: CDR1 MDHEN and CDR2 SYDVKM. CDR3 amino acids: CASSLWGQGAYEQYF. CDR3 bases: TGTGCCAGCAGTTTATGGGGACAGGGCGCCTACGAGCAGTACTTC. Using reference TRBV28 and TRBJ2-7 for the parts outside the CDR3, the full variable domain is DVKVTQSSRYLVKRTGEKVFLECVQDMDHENMFWYRQDPGLGLRLIYFSYDVKMKEKGDIPEGYSVSREKKERFSLILESASTNQTSMYLCASSLWGQGAYEQYFGPGTRLTVT.

The chain recombines TRBV3-1 (or the pseudogene TRBV3-2) with TRBJ2-3; the match to TRBD2 covers 13 bases. The J segment lost 5 bases and the V segment lost 7 bases, leaving 6 bases of the junction unmatched. Germline values: CDR1 LGHDT, CDR2 YNNKEL (reference sequence). This CDR3 is built from 15 residues. CDR3 protein: CASTLAGGPGDTQYF. CDR3 nucleotide sequence: TGTGCCAGCACACTAGCGGGGGGGCCAGGAGATACGCAGTATTTT.

This chain joins TRBV6-5 and TRBJ1-5; the D gene is possibly TRBD1 (5 bases). CDR1 MNHEY and CDR2 SVGAGI come from the germline V gene. Between the trimmed V and J ends, which lost 5 bases and 3 bases, there was a span of 8 bases. The CDR3 contains 13 residues. The CDR3 sequence: CASSMTDNQPQHF. The CDR3 bases are TGTGCCAGCAGTATGACAGACAATCAGCCCCAGCATTTT.

The chain is built from TRBV10-1 and TRBJ2-5, with 10 bases aligning to TRBD1. The CDR3 runs to 16 residues. CDR1 is WNHNN and CDR2 is SYGVQD in the germline V gene (reference sequence). Germline trimming cut 4 bases from V and 3 bases from J; bases unmatched to any gene: 8. CDR3 residues: CASSAFSGTGEETQYF. The CDR3 region has the DNA TGCGCCAGCAGTGCTTTCTCCGGGACAGGGGAAGAGACCCAGTACTTC.

This chain connects TRBV7-2 to TRBJ2-5, with D perhaps TRBD1 (5 bases). Germline values: CDR1 SGHTA, CDR2 FQGNSA. V was trimmed by 2 bases and J by 3 bases, leaving 10 bases between them. This CDR3 comprises 14 residues. The DNA for the CDR3 is TGTGCCAGCAGCTTAACAGGCCCCAAAGAGACCCAGTACTTC. It encodes CASSLTGPKETQYF.

The chain recombines TRBV12-3 or TRBV12-4 with TRBJ1-6; TRBD1 aligns across 7 bases. There are 13 residues in the CDR3. Losses at the gene ends were 5 bases for V and 8 bases for J; bases not matched to a gene: 3. The CDR3 nucleotides read TGTGCCAGCAGTCGACAGGGTTATTCACCCCTCCACTTT. Its protein is CASSRQGYSPLHF.

This clone was found many times. The genes are TRBV5-1 and TRBJ2-2, with D tentatively TRBD1 (6 bases). The CDR3 length is 15 residues. The V gene lost 0 bases and the J gene lost 4 bases, with 10 bases spanning the gap. Germline V gene data show CDR1 as SGHRS and CDR2 as YFSETQ. The CDR3 protein is CASSLDQGSTGELFF. CDR3 DNA: TGCGCCAGCAGCTTGGATCAGGGGTCCACCGGGGAGCTGTTTTTT.

This sequence joins TRBV6-6 and TRBJ1-2; D remains unclear. CDR1 MNHNY and CDR2 SVGAGI come from the germline V gene (reference sequence). The length of the CDR3 is 14 residues. The V end lost 7 bases, the J end lost 4 bases, and 16 bases lay between the germline ends. The CDR3 loop is CASIQSGYLYGYTF. CDR3 DNA: TGTGCCAGCATCCAGTCGGGTTACCTCTATGGCTACACCTTC.

This chain connects TRBV4-1 to TRBJ2-1; TRBD2 agrees at 8 bases. This CDR3 has 17 residues. Germline CDR1 is MGHRA and CDR2 is YSYEKL. V was pared by 0 bases and J by 3 bases, with 7 bases of the junction left unmatched. The DNA for the CDR3 is TGCGCCAGCAGCCAAGAAGGTGCGGGGGGCAGCTACAATGAGCAGTTCTTC. It is translated as CASSQEGAGGSYNEQFF.

CDR3 region: CASSPNRPTSGGDTGELFF. The CDR3 nucleotides read TGTGCCAGCTCACCAAACCGCCCGACTAGCGGGGGAGACACCGGGGAGCTGTTTTTT. The rearrangement links TRBV18 to TRBJ2-2; 12 positions match TRBD2. The ends lost 2 bases at V and 3 bases at J; junction bases unmatched: 10. This CDR3 has 19 amino acids. Germline V lookup: CDR1 KGHSH, CDR2 LQKENI. Complete variable domain (other parts from reference TRBV18 and TRBJ2-2): NAGVMQNPRHLVRRRGQEARLRCSPMKGHSHVYWYRQLPEEGLKFMVYLQKENIIDESGMPKERFSAEFPKEGPSILRIQQVVRGDSAAYFCASSPNRPTSGGDTGELFFGEGSRLTVL.

As for this clone: The same CDR3 is also encoded by other DNA sequences in this sample. The gene calls are TRBV27 and TRBJ1-3; a weak D match, TRBD1 (5 bases). The V end was cut by 5 bases, the J end by 2 bases, with 7 bases between. CDR1 MNHEY and CDR2 SMNVEV come from the germline V gene (reference sequence). The CDR3 extends over 13 amino acids. CDR3 in amino acids: CASSQGAGNTIYF. DNA of the CDR3: TGTGCCAGCAGTCAAGGGGCTGGAAACACCATATATTTT.

CDR3 DNA sequence: TGTGCCACCTCCCGGGGAGGCTATGGCTACACCTTC. Translated: CATSRGGYGYTF. This chain joins TRBV24-1 and TRBJ1-2, with D unresolved. V was trimmed by 9 bases and J by 4 bases, leaving 11 bases between them. CDR1 KGHDR and CDR2 SFDVKD come from the germline V gene. This CDR3 is 12 amino acids long.

In DNA form, the CDR3 reads TGTGCCAGCAGTTACCCCTGCGGGTACGAGCAGTACTTC. The encoded protein is CASSYPCGYEQYF. The chain combines TRBV27 with TRBJ2-7; D is perhaps TRBD2 (5 bases). V was clipped by 4 bases and J by 4 bases, with 11 bases between them. Looked up from germline, CDR1 is MNHEY and CDR2 is SMNVEV (reference sequence). This CDR3 spans 13 amino acids.

This clone was counted between two and nine times. V and J are TRBV9 and TRBJ1-1, with 7 bases that match TRBD1. Germline V gene data show CDR1 as SGDLS and CDR2 as YYNGEE. V shed 3 bases, J shed 1 base, and the junction held 6 bases outside the gene matches. The CDR3 runs 15 residues. CDR3 nucleotide sequence: TGTGCCAGCAGCGCGGAGGGGGCAGGGAACACTGAAGCTTTCTTT. Amino acids: CASSAEGAGNTEAFF.